What follows describes a single T cell receptor (beta chain). Its antigen is not known. The data were taken from a study of blood T cells in healthy people across ages. Study-wide points: Samples with more naive T cells showed higher observed beta diversity. The long-lived group displayed more naive CD4+ cells, plus higher diversity, than the aged donors did. Diversity figures derived from one million T cells were judged to underestimate the true value.

Primers used in a second PCR of about 6 to 11 cycles were a sample-barcoded 5' primer and a J-beta primer mix. TCRdb passed the 5' RACE reads through MiXCR, listing each CDR3 protein once. This table has some 1.5 million distinct CDR3 sequences, 40% to 45% appearing once. This CDR3 contains 15 residues. Trimming cost V 4 bases and J 4 bases; bases outside gene matches: 4. CDR1 and CDR2 from the germline V gene are SGHDN and FVKESK. The sample taken for sequencing was blood. J is TRBJ1-6 and V is TRBV14; TRBD1 matches at 7 bases. The TCR sequence derives from a woman aged 18-29 years in good health. The CDR3 sequence is CASSPPGQYNSPLHF. CDR3 nucleotides: TGTGCCAGCAGCCCCCCGGGACAGTATAATTCACCCCTCCACTTT.